This record concerns one TCR beta chain sequence. The data derive from a study of blood T cell repertoires in COVID-19. The V gene's germline CDR1 is MNHEY and CDR2 SMNVEV (reference sequence). V shed 4 bases and J 8 bases; nucleotides not matched to a gene: 10. The CDR3 totals 15 residues. In the original processing: By means of reference gene primer amplification, nucleated cell counts were estimated. Assay used: immunoSEQ multiplex PCR; TCRdb lists only in-frame clones, some missing. V, J and clone size reflect that table, while D and trimming were determined from the DNA. The repertoire includes under 250,000 clones, approximately 83% of them detected once, and roughly 27% sits in the top ten.

The clonotype was recovered from a man in his forties with acute or convalescent COVID-19. Sequencing was carried out using peripheral blood. The chain links TRBV27 to TRBJ1-1; TRBD1 matches 10 bases. CDR3 residues: CASSWGTGAPGEAFF. CDR3 in DNA: TGTGCCAGCAGTTGGGGGACAGGGGCCCCCGGGGAAGCTTTCTTT.